This TCR beta chain originates from a study of OX40 agonist ivuxolimab in advanced cancers. Study-wide background: At doses from 0.01 to 10 mg/kg, patients were given intravenous ivuxolimab every 2 weeks. People who had prior anti-PD-1, anti-PD-L1 or anti-CTLA-4 therapy could take part, and less than 50% had some. Study conclusions and caveats: With doses of 0.1 to 3.0 mg/kg, CD4+ and CD8+ blood T cells had undergone clonal expansion by week 6.

As to this clone: Its matching antigen is unknown.

This CDR3 spans 14 amino acids. V trimming: 2 bases; J trimming: 10 bases; junction bases outside the gene matches: 10. Germline loops: CDR1 MDHEN, CDR2 SYDVKM. TCRdb keeps only in-frame clones here, not all; method: immunoSEQ multiplex PCR. The repertoire holds about 78,000 clones, with about 90% as singletons. This sequence joins TRBV28 and TRBJ1-2, with 7 nucleotides matching TRBD1. The source is an adult with an advanced solid tumor such as melanoma, head and neck, liver or kidney cancer. Sequenced here: CD4+ or CD8+ T cells sorted from blood, sampled in a trial of the OX40 agonist ivuxolimab. The DNA for the CDR3 is TGTGCCAGCAGTTTAATTCAACAGGGGAATGACTACACCTTC. Protein product: CASSLIQQGNDYTF.